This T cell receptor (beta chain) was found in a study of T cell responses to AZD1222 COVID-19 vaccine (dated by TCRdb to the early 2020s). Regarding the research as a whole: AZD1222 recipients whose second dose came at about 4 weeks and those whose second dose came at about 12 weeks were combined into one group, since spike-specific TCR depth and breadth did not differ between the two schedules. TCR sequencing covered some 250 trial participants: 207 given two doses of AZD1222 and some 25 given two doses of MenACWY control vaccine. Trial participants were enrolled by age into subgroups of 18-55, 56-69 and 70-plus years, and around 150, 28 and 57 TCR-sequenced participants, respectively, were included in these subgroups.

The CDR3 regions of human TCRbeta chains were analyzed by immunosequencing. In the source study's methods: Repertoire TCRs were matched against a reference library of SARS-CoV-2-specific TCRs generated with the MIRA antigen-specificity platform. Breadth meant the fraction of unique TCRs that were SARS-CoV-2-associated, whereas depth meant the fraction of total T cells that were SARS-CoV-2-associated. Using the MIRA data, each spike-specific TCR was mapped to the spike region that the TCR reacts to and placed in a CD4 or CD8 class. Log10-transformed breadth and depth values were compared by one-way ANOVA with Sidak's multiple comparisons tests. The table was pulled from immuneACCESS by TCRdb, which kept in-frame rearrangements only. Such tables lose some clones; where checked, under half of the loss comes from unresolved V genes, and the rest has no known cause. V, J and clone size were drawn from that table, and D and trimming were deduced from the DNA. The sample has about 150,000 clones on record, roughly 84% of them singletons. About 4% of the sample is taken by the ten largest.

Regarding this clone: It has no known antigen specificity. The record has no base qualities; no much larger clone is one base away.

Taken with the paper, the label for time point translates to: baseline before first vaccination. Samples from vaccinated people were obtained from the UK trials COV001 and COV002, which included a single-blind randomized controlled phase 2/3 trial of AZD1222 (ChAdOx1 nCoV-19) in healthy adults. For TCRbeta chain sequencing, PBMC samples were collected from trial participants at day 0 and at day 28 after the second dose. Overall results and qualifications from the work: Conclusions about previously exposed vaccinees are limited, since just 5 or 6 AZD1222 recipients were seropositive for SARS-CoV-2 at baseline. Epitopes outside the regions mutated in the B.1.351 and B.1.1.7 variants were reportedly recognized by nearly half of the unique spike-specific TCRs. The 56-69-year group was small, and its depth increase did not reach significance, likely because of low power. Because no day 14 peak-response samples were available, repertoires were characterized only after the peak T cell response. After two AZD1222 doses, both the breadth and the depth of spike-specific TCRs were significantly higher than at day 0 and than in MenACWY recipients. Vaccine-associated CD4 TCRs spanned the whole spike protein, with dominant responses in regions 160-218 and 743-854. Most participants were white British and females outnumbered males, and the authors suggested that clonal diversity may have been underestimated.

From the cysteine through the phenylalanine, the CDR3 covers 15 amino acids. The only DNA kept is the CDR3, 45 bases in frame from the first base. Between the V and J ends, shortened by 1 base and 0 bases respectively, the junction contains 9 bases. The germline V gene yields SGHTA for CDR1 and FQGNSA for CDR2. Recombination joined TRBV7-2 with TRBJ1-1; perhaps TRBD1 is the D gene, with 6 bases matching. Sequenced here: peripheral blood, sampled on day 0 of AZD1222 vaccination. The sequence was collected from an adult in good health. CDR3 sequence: CASSLVRGMNTEAFF. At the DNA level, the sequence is TGTGCCAGCAGCTTAGTCAGGGGTATGAACACTGAAGCTTTCTTT.